The 8 T cell receptor beta chains reported below all come from one sample, sequenced in a study of glioma-infiltrating T cells. TCR alpha and beta CDR3 regions were amplified from RNA using iRepertoire nested multiplex PCR. TCRdb reprocessed the multiplex PCR reads via MiXCR and lists one record per CDR3 protein. The table has tens of thousands of distinct CDR3 sequences, roughly 40% seen once. Sequenced sample: glioma tissue, nonneoplastic brain tissue, or PBMCs (not recorded which). Source of these receptors: a human donor with low-grade glioma or glioblastoma, undergoing nonglioma brain surgery, or in good health (not recorded which).

V gene TRBV19 combines with J gene TRBJ2-2, with TRBD1 as a possible D gene (5 bases). The V gene's germline CDR1 is LNHDA and CDR2 SQIVND (reference sequence). The CDR3 runs 18 residues. The V and J ends lost 5 bases and 1 base respectively, with 20 bases between them. The CDR3 coding sequence is TGTGCCAGTAGTTCATTCCAGGGTAAAGGGTTGAACACCGGGGAGCTGTTTTTT. Protein product: CASSSFQGKGLNTGELFF.

This clonotype showed up many times. This chain joins TRBV20-1 and TRBJ1-4; D is unresolved. Germline V gene lookup returns CDR1 DFQATT and CDR2 SNEGSKA (reference sequence). The V end was cut by 8 bases, the J end by 7 bases, with 14 bases between. This CDR3 has 12 amino acids. CDR3 sequence: CSRGRSGEKLFF. The CDR3 DNA is TGCAGTAGAGGGAGGTCGGGTGAAAAACTGTTTTTT.

J is TRBJ2-7 and V is TRBV10-3; D is undetermined. Germline-derived CDR1 and CDR2 are ENHRY and SYGVKD. The V gene lost 9 bases and the J gene lost 5 bases, with 11 bases spanning the gap. The CDR3 consists of 11 residues. The CDR3 reads CAISRAHEQYF. CDR3 sequence (DNA): TGTGCCATATCAAGAGCTCACGAGCAGTACTTC.

This clonotype was observed many times. The rearrangement uses TRBV4-1 and TRBJ1-2; D gene ambiguous. V was cut by 1 base and J by 4 bases, with 13 bases left in between. The CDR3 covers 15 residues. CDR1 MGHRA and CDR2 YSYEKL come from the germline V gene. The CDR3 loop reads CASSQVVSGIYGYTF. CDR3 bases: TGCGCCAGCAGCCAAGTCGTTTCGGGGATCTATGGCTACACCTTC.

With regard to this clonotype: At one of its ends the junction is not consistent with the germline gene, which may arise from a read error. The V call is TRBV2, the J call TRBJ1-1; the D is unclear. The germline V gene has CDR1 SNHLY and CDR2 FYNNEI. This CDR3 is 14 amino acids long. The CDR3 nucleotides are TGTGCCTGCAGTTTCAGTGGCATGAACACTGAAGCTTTCTTT. Translating gives CACSFSGMNTEAFF.

Concerning this clonotype: Mismatch with germline at one junction end may stem from a read error. V and J are TRBV28 and TRBJ1-4; perhaps TRBD1 as D (6 bases). From germline, CDR1 is MDHEN and CDR2 SYDVKM. This CDR3 has 19 residues. CDR3 nucleotides: TGTGCCGGCAGTTTGAGTCCCGGAAAAACAGGGACAACTAATGAAAAACTGTTTTTT. Its protein is CAGSLSPGKTGTTNEKLFF. The complete variable domain, with remaining parts taken from reference TRBV28 and TRBJ1-4, reads DVKVTQSSRYLVKRTGEKVFLECVQDMDHENMFWYRQDPGLGLRLIYFSYDVKMKEKGDIPEGYSVSREKKERFSLILESASTNQTSMYLCAGSLSPGKTGTTNEKLFFGSGTQLSVL.

In regard to this clonotype: The junction shows a germline mismatch at one end, possibly a read error. This chain joins TRBV7-2 and TRBJ2-1; D is unresolved. The CDR3 has 12 residues. The germline gives CDR1 SGHTA, CDR2 FQGNSA. CDR3 amino acids: CASSIAPGEQFF. CDR3 DNA sequence: TGTGCCAGCAGCATAGCCCCCGGTGAGCAGTTCTTC.

This clonotype has at least ten counts. The V call is TRBV20-1, the J call TRBJ2-1; TRBD1 aligns across 8 bases. CDR1 and CDR2 (germline): DFQATT, SNEGSKA (reference sequence). Trimming removed 3 bases from V and 8 bases from J; junction bases left unmatched: 12. The CDR3 spans 15 residues. The CDR3, as DNA: TGCAGTGCTAGTGGCCCCCAGGGGGCGTTCTATGAGCAGTTCTTC. It is translated as CSASGPQGAFYEQFF.